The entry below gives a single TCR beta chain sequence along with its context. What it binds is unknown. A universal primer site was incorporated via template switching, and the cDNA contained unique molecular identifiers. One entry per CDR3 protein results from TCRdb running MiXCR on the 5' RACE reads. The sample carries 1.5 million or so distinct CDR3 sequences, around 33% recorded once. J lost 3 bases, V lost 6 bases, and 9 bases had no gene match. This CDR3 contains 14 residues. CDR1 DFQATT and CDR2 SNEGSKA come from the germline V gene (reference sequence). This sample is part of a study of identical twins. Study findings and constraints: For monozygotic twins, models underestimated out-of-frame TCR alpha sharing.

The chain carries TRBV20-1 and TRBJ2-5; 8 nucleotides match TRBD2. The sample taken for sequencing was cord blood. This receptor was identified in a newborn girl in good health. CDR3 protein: CSAAGTSVKETQYF. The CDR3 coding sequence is TGCAGTGCGGCCGGGACTAGTGTTAAAGAGACCCAGTACTTC.